A selection of T cell receptor beta chains follows, all from one sample in a study of cytomegalovirus exposure and HLA in healthy donors. TCRdb keeps only in-frame clones here, not all; method: immunoSEQ multiplex PCR. The sample includes some 90,000 clones, 80% of them seen just once. Sequenced: PBMCs. The receptors shown here come from a man aged 45 to 65 in good health and CMV-seropositive. Each CDR3 is given with its conserved first and last residue. D genes are given only for firm matches. Clone size appears in some rows only: once, few, many, or a class for an expanded clone.

v_gene	d_gene	abundance	j_gene	CDR3aa	CDR3nt
TRBV4-1	NA	NA	TRBJ2-4	CASSKGMEWNIQYF	TGCGCCAGCAGCAAAGGGATGGAGTGGAACATTCAGTACTTC
TRBV27	NA	NA	TRBJ2-7	CASSPLAKPYEQYF	TGTGCCAGCAGTCCCCTAGCGAAACCCTACGAGCAGTACTTC
TRBV15	NA	once	TRBJ2-7	CATSRDFYEQYF	TGTGCCACCAGCAGAGACTTCTACGAGCAGTACTTC
TRBV6-1	TRBD1	few	TRBJ2-2	CASTIGQAITGELFF	TGTGCCAGCACTATAGGACAGGCGATCACCGGGGAGCTGTTTTTT
TRBV15	NA	NA	TRBJ1-1	CATSPDRSYTEAFF	TGTGCCACCAGCCCCGACAGATCTTACACTGAAGCTTTCTTT
TRBV30	TRBD2	NA	TRBJ2-1	CAWSPWTSGRGYNEQFF	TGTGCCTGGAGTCCTTGGACTAGCGGGAGGGGGTACAATGAGCAGTTCTTC
TRBV7-3	TRBD2	NA	TRBJ2-1	CASSLNGLATSSYNEQFF	TGTGCCAGCAGCTTAAATGGACTAGCCACTAGCTCCTACAATGAGCAGTTCTTC
TRBV7-9	NA	NA	TRBJ2-1	CASSTRQTKQFF	TGTGCCAGCAGCACCCGACAGACCAAGCAGTTCTTC
TRBV20-1	NA	NA	TRBJ2-1	CSARVLEQFF	TGCAGTGCTCGCGTCCTCGAGCAGTTCTTC
TRBV30	NA	NA	TRBJ2-5	CAWSRGFAGLRETQYF	TGTGCCTGGAGCAGAGGGTTTGCGGGGCTAAGAGAGACCCAGTACTTC
TRBV2	TRBD1	NA	TRBJ2-5	CASSESGQGAWQETQYF	TGTGCCAGCAGTGAATCGGGACAGGGAGCATGGCAAGAGACCCAGTACTTC
TRBV19	TRBD1	NA	TRBJ1-6	CASSIQRGRGSPLHF	TGTGCCAGTAGTATCCAAAGGGGGCGCGGGTCACCCCTCCACTTT
TRBV19	NA	NA	TRBJ1-2	CASSILGGTPHGYTF	TGTGCCAGTAGTATACTAGGCGGGACTCCTCATGGCTACACCTTC
TRBV5-4	TRBD1	NA	TRBJ1-6	CASNRQGVDSPLHF	TGTGCCAGCAACCGACAGGGGGTAGATTCACCCCTCCACTTT
TRBV5-4	NA	NA	TRBJ2-7	CASSRDNLSEQYF	TGTGCCAGCAGCAGGGACAATCTCTCCGAGCAGTACTTC
TRBV5-1	NA	NA	TRBJ2-7	CASSSLAPNAYEQYF	TGCGCCAGCAGCTCTCTAGCACCGAATGCCTACGAGCAGTACTTC
TRBV6-5	NA	NA	TRBJ2-2	CASRRMTAYTGELFF	TGTGCCAGCAGGAGAATGACAGCCTACACCGGGGAGCTGTTTTTT
TRBV29-1	NA	NA	TRBJ2-1	CSVDPYSREGVPYNEQFF	TGCAGCGTTGACCCCTATAGTAGGGAAGGGGTACCCTACAATGAGCAGTTCTTC
TRBV29-1	NA	few	TRBJ2-7	CSVVGEPYEQYF	TGCAGCGTTGTCGGGGAACCCTACGAGCAGTACTTC
TRBV2	NA	NA	TRBJ2-7	CASSARTGLGEQYF	TGTGCCAGCAGTGCCCGGACGGGACTGGGGGAGCAGTACTTC
TRBV6-6	NA	NA	TRBJ2-3	CASSRGTDTDTQYF	TGTGCCAGCAGCCGCGGGACGGACACAGATACGCAGTATTTT
TRBV19	NA	NA	TRBJ2-5	CASSIDGGVETQYF	TGTGCCAGTAGTATAGATGGAGGGGTGGAGACCCAGTACTTC
TRBV5-1	NA	NA	TRBJ1-2	CASSLIGGDYGYTF	TGCGCCAGCAGCTTGATCGGGGGGGACTATGGCTACACCTTC
TRBV6-5	TRBD1	NA	TRBJ1-2	CATLRGRGSIGYTF	TGTGCCACCCTGAGGGGGCGCGGAAGTATCGGCTACACCTTC
TRBV29-1	NA	NA	TRBJ2-5	CSVQGNSYYPETQYF	TGCAGCGTGCAGGGGAACAGCTATTACCCAGAGACCCAGTACTTC
TRBV2	TRBD2	NA	TRBJ2-7	CASSVSTTSGNSYEQYF	TGTGCCAGCAGTGTCTCGACCACTAGCGGGAACTCCTACGAGCAGTACTTC
TRBV7-9	TRBD2	once	TRBJ2-2	CASSDYSGGRPNTGELFF	TGTGCCAGCAGCGACTACTCCGGCGGGAGACCGAACACCGGGGAGCTGTTTTTT
TRBV20-1	NA	once	TRBJ1-2	CSARWGRGYTF	TGCAGTGCTAGATGGGGGCGAGGCTACACCTTC
TRBV10-2	TRBD2	few	TRBJ2-7	CASSVGRAGEQYF	TGCGCCAGCAGTGTTGGGAGGGCGGGGGAGCAGTACTTC
TRBV7-9	TRBD1	NA	TRBJ2-1	CATVGTGGWDEQFF	TGTGCCACCGTGGGGACAGGGGGCTGGGATGAGCAGTTCTTC